These T cell receptor beta chains were read from a single sample in a study of CD8 T cells in ankylosing spondylitis. Using its own MiXCR run on the 5' RACE reads, TCRdb lists one record per CDR3 protein. The data hold about 240,000 distinct CDR3 sequences, with over 8.5% observed a single time. The sequenced sample was blood, either unsorted or a sorted T cell fraction (not recorded which). The receptor source for this set is a male donor with ankylosing spondylitis or in good health (not recorded which). Each CDR3 is given with its conserved first and last residue. D genes are given only for firm matches. The size field is filled for only some rows; it gives once, few, many or a size class.

>TRBJ1-2|many|TRBV11-2|-
CASSYDSRYGYTF
TGTGCCAGCAGCTATGACAGCCGCTATGGCTACACCTTC
>TRBJ2-7|many|TRBV11-2|TRBD1
CASSFGTGLWSELTYEQYF
TGTGCCAGCAGCTTCGGGACAGGGTTATGGTCGGAGTTAACCTACGAGCAGTACTTC
>TRBJ1-1|many|TRBV15|-
CATSSPPGYTEAFF
TGTGCCACCAGCAGCCCGCCAGGGTACACTGAAGCTTTCTTT
>TRBJ2-1|-|TRBV7-3|TRBD2
CASSQRGSSYNEQFF
TGTGCCAGCAGCCAGCGGGGTTCCAGCTACAATGAGCAGTTCTTC
>TRBJ1-1|many|TRBV5-6|-
CASSLVGEVNTEAFF
TGTGCCAGCAGCTTGGTTGGGGAGGTGAACACTGAAGCTTTCTTT
>TRBJ2-3|many|TRBV20-1|-
CSAREMEDTQYF
TGCAGTGCTAGGGAAATGGAGGATACGCAGTATTTT
>TRBJ2-1|many|TRBV12-3/TRBV12-4|TRBD1
CASRGGTGSSNEQFF
TGTGCCAGCAGGGGAGGGACAGGGAGTTCGAATGAGCAGTTCTTC
>TRBJ1-1|many|TRBV20-1|-
CSATPTRGYTEAFF
TGCAGTGCTACCCCCACCCGGGGTTACACTGAAGCTTTCTTT
>TRBJ2-3|many|TRBV20-1|-
CSLRETSTDTQYF
TGCAGTTTACGAGAAACTAGCACAGATACGCAGTATTTT
>TRBJ2-1|few|TRBV5-5|TRBD1
CASSPRDRGIYEQFF
TGTGCCAGCAGCCCTCGGGACAGGGGAATCTATGAGCAGTTCTTC
>TRBJ1-1|many|TRBV3-1|-
CASSQGVGTEAFF
TGTGCCAGCAGCCAGGGGGTCGGCACTGAAGCTTTCTTT
>TRBJ2-3|many|TRBV7-9|TRBD2
CASSIGTSGGTDTQYF
TGTGCCAGCAGCATAGGGACTAGCGGGGGTACAGATACGCAGTATTTT
>TRBJ2-1|-|TRBV7-9|-
CASSWGGYNEQFF
TGTGCCAGCAGCTGGGGCGGGTACAATGAGCAGTTCTTC
>TRBJ1-4|many|TRBV19|-
CASSPGSSEKLFF
TGTGCCAGTTCTCCAGGGTCAAGTGAAAAACTGTTTTTT
>TRBJ2-7|many|TRBV6-2/TRBV6-3|-
CASSTGDLGGNVYEQYF
TGTGCCAGCAGTACTGGGGATTTGGGAGGCAACGTCTACGAGCAGTACTTC
>TRBJ2-7|many|TRBV28|-
CASSLISRNLHEQYF
TGTGCCAGCAGTTTAATCTCCAGAAATCTACACGAGCAGTACTTC
>TRBJ1-1|-|TRBV12-3/TRBV12-4|TRBD1
CASSLSTGTGGTEAFF
TGTGCCAGCAGTTTATCTACCGGGACAGGGGGGACTGAAGCTTTCTTT
>TRBJ2-2|few|TRBV20-1|TRBD1
CSAGGQGATGELFF
TGCAGTGCTGGGGGACAGGGGGCTACCGGGGAGCTGTTTTTT
>TRBJ2-5|-|TRBV7-3|-
CASSRSGETQYF
TGTGCCAGCAGCCGCTCTGGGGAGACCCAGTACTTC